Listed below are T cell receptor beta chains from one sample, sequenced in a study of CD8 T cells in ankylosing spondylitis. TCRdb reanalysed the 5' RACE reads using MiXCR and keeps one entry per CDR3 protein. The table has 390,000 or so distinct CDR3 sequences, approximately 20% seen once. The sequenced material came from blood, either unsorted or a sorted T cell fraction (not recorded which). These receptors were collected from a male donor with ankylosing spondylitis. Both conserved end residues are part of each CDR3. D genes are given only for firm matches. Clone size is shown for a subset of rows, as once, few, many or a class of expanded clone.

TRBV12-3/TRBV12-4,-,-,TRBJ1-5,TGTGCCAGCACCGTCCGGGGCAAACAGCCCCAGCATTTT,CASTVRGKQPQHF
TRBV5-1,-,-,TRBJ2-7,TGCGCCAGCAACCCCCCCGGCGTCGTCTACGAGCAGTACTTC,CASNPPGVVYEQYF
TRBV12-3/TRBV12-4,-,-,TRBJ1-2,TGTGCCAGCAGTTTAGGGTACAGAGCCTATGGCTACACCTTC,CASSLGYRAYGYTF
TRBV20-1,-,TRBD2,TRBJ2-7,TGCAGTGCTCTAACGGGACTAGCGGGATACGAGCAGTACTTC,CSALTGLAGYEQYF
TRBV9,many,-,TRBJ2-1,TGTGCCAGCAGCCCTCGGGAAGGCTCCTACAATGAGCAGTTCTTC,CASSPREGSYNEQFF
TRBV28,-,-,TRBJ1-5,TGTGCCAGCAGTCTGGCTGGGAGCAATCAGCCCCAGCATTTT,CASSLAGSNQPQHF
TRBV29-1,-,-,TRBJ2-1,TGCAGCGTTGGGGACGTCCCCAATGAGCAGTTCTTC,CSVGDVPNEQFF
TRBV7-2,few,-,TRBJ2-7,TGTGCCAGCAGCTTAGTCGGACTATCGAGCTCCTACGAGCAGTACTTC,CASSLVGLSSSYEQYF
TRBV5-1,-,TRBD2,TRBJ2-3,TGCGCCAGCAGCTCCGGGACTAGCGAAAGCACAGATACGCAGTATTTT,CASSSGTSESTDTQYF
TRBV12-3/TRBV12-4,-,TRBD1,TRBJ1-4,TGTGCCAGCAGTTCCCACGGCCGGGACAGGGATGAAAAACTGTTTTTT,CASSSHGRDRDEKLFF
TRBV7-2,-,TRBD2,TRBJ2-5,TGTGCCAGCAGCGTCCTTGGGCTAGCGGATCAAGAGACCCAGTACTTC,CASSVLGLADQETQYF
TRBV6-1,-,-,TRBJ1-4,TGTGCCAGCAGTGAAATTGGCAATGAAAAACTGTTTTTT,CASSEIGNEKLFF
TRBV20-1,-,TRBD2,TRBJ2-1,TGCAGTGCTAGGGGTCTAGCGGGAGGGTACAATGAGCAGTTCTTC,CSARGLAGGYNEQFF
TRBV5-6,-,TRBD1,TRBJ2-5,TGTGCCAGCAGCCCTGACAGGGGACTGTACCAAGAGACCCAGTACTTC,CASSPDRGLYQETQYF
TRBV11-2,few,TRBD2,TRBJ2-3,TGTGCCAGCAGCTTATCTTCCCTAGCGGGAGGGGTAGATACGCAGTATTTT,CASSLSSLAGGVDTQYF
TRBV18,-,-,TRBJ2-1,TGTGCCAGCTCCCCTCAAAGCATAACCTACAATGAGCAGTTCTTC,CASSPQSITYNEQFF
TRBV5-4,few,TRBD2,TRBJ2-3,TGTGCCAGCAGCTCGGGACTAGCGGGACGACTTAGCACAGATACGCAGTATTTT,CASSSGLAGRLSTDTQYF
TRBV6-1,-,-,TRBJ2-2,TGTGCCAGCAGGAATTCAGGCACCGGGGAGCTGTTTTTT,CASRNSGTGELFF
TRBV29-1,-,TRBD1,TRBJ2-5,TGCAGCGTTCCCCGGACAGGGGGCATCGAGACCCAGTACTTC,CSVPRTGGIETQYF
TRBV2,many,-,TRBJ1-2,TGTGCCAGCAGTGAAGGAACGACAGCTAACTATGGCTACACCTTC,CASSEGTTANYGYTF
TRBV3-1,-,TRBD2,TRBJ2-3,TGTGCCAGCAGCGCCGGGACTAGCGGGAGCACAGATACGCAGTATTTT,CASSAGTSGSTDTQYF
TRBV6-7,-,-,TRBJ2-1,TGTGCCAGCAGTTACAAGTTAGACAATGAGCAGTTCTTC,CASSYKLDNEQFF
TRBV28,-,-,TRBJ2-1,TGTGCAATCAGAGGTCGACCGGACAATGAGCAGTTCTTC,CAIRGRPDNEQFF
TRBV6-2/TRBV6-3,-,-,TRBJ2-2,TGTGCCAGCAGTTACGAGGGCCCAACCAACACCGGGGAGCTGTTTTTT,CASSYEGPTNTGELFF
TRBV5-1,few,TRBD2,TRBJ2-5,TGCGCCAGCAGCTTGGTGGGTAGCGGGAGTGAGACCCAGTACTTC,CASSLVGSGSETQYF
TRBV29-1,-,TRBD1,TRBJ2-2,TGCAGCGCCCAAGGGACAGTGAACACCGGGGAGCTGTCTTTT,CSAQGTVNTGELSF
TRBV5-1,few,-,TRBJ2-2,TGCGCCAGCGAGGCCCTAAACGGTCACACCGGGGAGCTGTTTTTT,CASEALNGHTGELFF
TRBV12-3/TRBV12-4,few,-,TRBJ1-1,TGTGCCAGCAGTTTTTCCTCTGGGGTTTACGGCACTGAAGCTTTCTTT,CASSFSSGVYGTEAFF
TRBV7-8,few,-,TRBJ2-1,TGTGCCATCAAGGAGGGCCGATACAATGAGCAGTTCTTC,CAIKEGRYNEQFF
TRBV4-3,few,-,TRBJ2-3,TGCGCCAGCAGCCAGGACTGGCCCACAGATACGCAGTATTTT,CASSQDWPTDTQYF
TRBV20-1,-,-,TRBJ1-1,TGCAGGGGGGGCCACTTGAACACTGAAGCTTTCTTT,CRGGHLNTEAFF
TRBV19,-,-,TRBJ1-1,TGTGCCGCAAAAGGTTCGTTAGGACGGGACACTGAAGCTTTCTTT,CAAKGSLGRDTEAFF
TRBV5-1,few,-,TRBJ2-6,TGCGCCAGCAGCTTACGCTCCTCTGGGGCCAACGTCCTGACTTTC,CASSLRSSGANVLTF
TRBV6-1,few,-,TRBJ2-3,TGTGCCAGCAGCAAAAAAGCTCAAACTAGCACAGATACGCAGTATTTT,CASSKKAQTSTDTQYF
TRBV5-1,few,-,TRBJ2-2,TGCGCCAGCAGCTTACATGGACCGAACACCGGGGAGCTGTTTTTT,CASSLHGPNTGELFF
TRBV7-7,many,-,TRBJ2-5,TGTGCTAGCAGCTCGGGTCAAGAGACCCAGTACTTC,CASSSGQETQYF
TRBV30,few,TRBD2,TRBJ2-1,TGTGCCTGTTGGGAGGGAGTTGGGCGAGACGAGCAGTTCTTC,CACWEGVGRDEQFF
TRBV19,-,-,TRBJ2-1,TGTGCCAGTAGTATAGATCATGGCGGTTACAATGAGCAGTTCTTC,CASSIDHGGYNEQFF